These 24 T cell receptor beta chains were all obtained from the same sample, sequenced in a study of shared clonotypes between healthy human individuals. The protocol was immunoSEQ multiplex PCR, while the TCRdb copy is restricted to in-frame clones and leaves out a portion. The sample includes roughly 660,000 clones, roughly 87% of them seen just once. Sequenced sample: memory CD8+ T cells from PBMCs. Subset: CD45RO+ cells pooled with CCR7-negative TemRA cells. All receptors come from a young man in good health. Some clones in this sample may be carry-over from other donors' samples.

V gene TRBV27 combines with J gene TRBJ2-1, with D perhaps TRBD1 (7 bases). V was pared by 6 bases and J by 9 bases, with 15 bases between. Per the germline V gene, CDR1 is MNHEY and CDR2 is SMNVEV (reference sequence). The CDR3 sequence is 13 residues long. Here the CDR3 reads CASSQGGWIEQFF. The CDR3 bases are TGTGCCAGCAGCCAGGGGGGATGGATTGAGCAGTTCTTC.

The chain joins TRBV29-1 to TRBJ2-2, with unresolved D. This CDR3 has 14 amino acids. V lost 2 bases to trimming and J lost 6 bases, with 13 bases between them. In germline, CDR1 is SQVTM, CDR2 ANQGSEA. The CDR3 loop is CSVEYGRLAGELFF. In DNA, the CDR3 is TGCAGCGTTGAATATGGTAGGCTGGCCGGGGAGCTGTTTTTT.

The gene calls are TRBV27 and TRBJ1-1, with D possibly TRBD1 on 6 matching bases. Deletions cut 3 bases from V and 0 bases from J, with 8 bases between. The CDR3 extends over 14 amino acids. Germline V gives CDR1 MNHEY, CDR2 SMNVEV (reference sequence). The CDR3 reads CASSLQGMNTEAFF. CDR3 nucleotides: TGTGCCAGCAGTTTGCAGGGGATGAACACTGAAGCTTTCTTT.

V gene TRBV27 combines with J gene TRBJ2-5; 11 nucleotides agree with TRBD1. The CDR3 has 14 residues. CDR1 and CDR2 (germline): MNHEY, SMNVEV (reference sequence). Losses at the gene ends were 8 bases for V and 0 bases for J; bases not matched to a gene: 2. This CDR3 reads CASGDRGYQETQYF. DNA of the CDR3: TGTGCCAGCGGGGACAGGGGGTACCAAGAGACCCAGTACTTC.

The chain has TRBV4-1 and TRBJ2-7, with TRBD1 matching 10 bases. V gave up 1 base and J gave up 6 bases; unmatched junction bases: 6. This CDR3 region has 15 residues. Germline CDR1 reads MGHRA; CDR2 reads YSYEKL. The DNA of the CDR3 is TGCGCCAGCAGCCAAGCCAAGACAGGGGGCGGCGAGCAGTACTTC. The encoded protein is CASSQAKTGGGEQYF.

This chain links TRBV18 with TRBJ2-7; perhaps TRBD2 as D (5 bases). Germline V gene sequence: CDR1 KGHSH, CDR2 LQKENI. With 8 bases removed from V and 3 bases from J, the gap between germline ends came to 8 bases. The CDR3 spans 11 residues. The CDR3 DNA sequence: TGTGCCAGCCGGGGTCTCTACGAGCAGTACTTC. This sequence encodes CASRGLYEQYF.

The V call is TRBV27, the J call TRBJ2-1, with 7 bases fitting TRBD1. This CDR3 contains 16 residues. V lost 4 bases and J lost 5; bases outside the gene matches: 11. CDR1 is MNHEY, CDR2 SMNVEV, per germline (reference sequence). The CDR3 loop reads CASSSIEGGPNNEQFF. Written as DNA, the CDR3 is TGTGCCAGCAGTTCGATAGAAGGGGGCCCGAACAATGAGCAGTTCTTC.

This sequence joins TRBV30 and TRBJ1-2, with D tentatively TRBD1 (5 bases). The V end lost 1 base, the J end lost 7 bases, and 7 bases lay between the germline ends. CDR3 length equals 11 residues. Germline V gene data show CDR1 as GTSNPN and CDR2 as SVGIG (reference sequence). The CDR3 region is CAWSEGLGYTF. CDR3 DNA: TGTGCCTGGAGTGAGGGGCTTGGCTACACCTTC.

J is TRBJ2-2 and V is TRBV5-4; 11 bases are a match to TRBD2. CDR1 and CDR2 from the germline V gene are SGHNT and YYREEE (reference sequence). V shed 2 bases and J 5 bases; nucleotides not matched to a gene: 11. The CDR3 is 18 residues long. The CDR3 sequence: CASSFRVLAGVYTGELFF. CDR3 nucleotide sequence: TGTGCCAGCAGCTTTAGAGTACTAGCGGGAGTTTATACCGGGGAGCTGTTTTTT.

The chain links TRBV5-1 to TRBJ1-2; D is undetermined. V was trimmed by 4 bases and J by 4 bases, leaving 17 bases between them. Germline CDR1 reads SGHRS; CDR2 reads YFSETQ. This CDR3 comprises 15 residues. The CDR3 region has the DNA TGCGCCAGCAGCCTTCACCGACGGCCTCTCTATGGCTACACCTTC. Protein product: CASSLHRRPLYGYTF.

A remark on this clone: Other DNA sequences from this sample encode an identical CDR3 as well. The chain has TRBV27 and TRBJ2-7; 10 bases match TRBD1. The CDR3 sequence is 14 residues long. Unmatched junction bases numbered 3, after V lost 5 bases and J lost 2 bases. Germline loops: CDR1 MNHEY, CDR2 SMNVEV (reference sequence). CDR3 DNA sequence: TGTGCCAGCAGTGCCGGGACAGGGGCCTACGAGCAGTACTTC. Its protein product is CASSAGTGAYEQYF.

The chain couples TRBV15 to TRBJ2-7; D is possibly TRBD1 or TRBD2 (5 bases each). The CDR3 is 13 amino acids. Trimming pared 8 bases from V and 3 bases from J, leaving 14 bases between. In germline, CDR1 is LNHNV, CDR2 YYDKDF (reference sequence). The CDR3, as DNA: TGTGCCACCGGTGACCCGGGGCACTACGAGCAGTACTTC. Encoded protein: CATGDPGHYEQYF.

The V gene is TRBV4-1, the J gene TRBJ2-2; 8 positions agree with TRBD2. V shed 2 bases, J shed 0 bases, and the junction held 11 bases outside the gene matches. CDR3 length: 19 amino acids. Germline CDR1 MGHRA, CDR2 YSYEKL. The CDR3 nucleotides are TGCGCCAGCAGCCAATCCGTATATATAGCGGGGCCGAACACCGGGGAGCTGTTTTTT. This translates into CASSQSVYIAGPNTGELFF.

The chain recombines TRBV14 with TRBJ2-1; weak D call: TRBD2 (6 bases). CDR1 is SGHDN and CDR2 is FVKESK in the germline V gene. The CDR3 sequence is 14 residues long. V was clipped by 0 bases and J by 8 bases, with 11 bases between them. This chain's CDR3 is CASSQDWGEDEQFF. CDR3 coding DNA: TGTGCCAGCAGCCAAGATTGGGGGGAGGATGAGCAGTTCTTC.

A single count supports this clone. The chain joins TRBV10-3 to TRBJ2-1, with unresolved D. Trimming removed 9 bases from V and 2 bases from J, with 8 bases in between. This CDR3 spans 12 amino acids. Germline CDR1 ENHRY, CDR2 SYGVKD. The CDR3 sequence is CAINGPYNEQFF. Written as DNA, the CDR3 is TGTGCCATTAATGGGCCCTACAATGAGCAGTTCTTC.

CDR3 bases: TGTGCCAGCAGCTCGGGCCTCCATCTATCAGAGACCCAGTACTTC. Encoded protein: CASSSGLHLSETQYF. The chain recombines TRBV7-6 with TRBJ2-5; no clear D. Trimming took 4 bases from V and 4 from J, leaving 16 bases between them. Germline assignment: CDR1 SGHVS and CDR2 FNYEAQ. The CDR3 sequence is 15 residues long.

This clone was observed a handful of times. The CDR3 here is CASSIRGVNTEAFF. In DNA form, the CDR3 reads TGCGCCAGCAGCATCCGAGGGGTTAACACTGAAGCTTTCTTT. The chain has TRBV4-1 and TRBJ1-1; a possible D gene is TRBD1 (5 bases). Trimming took 5 bases from V and 2 from J, leaving 12 bases between them. Germline V gene lookup returns CDR1 MGHRA and CDR2 YSYEKL. The CDR3 extends over 14 amino acids.

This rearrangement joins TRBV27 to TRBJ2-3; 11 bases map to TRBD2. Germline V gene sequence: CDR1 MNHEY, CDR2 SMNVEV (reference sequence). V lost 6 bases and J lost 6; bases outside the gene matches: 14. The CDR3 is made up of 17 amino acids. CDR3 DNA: TGTGCCAGCAGGGAACTAGCGGGAGTTCCTACGGGGGATACGCAGTATTTT. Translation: CASRELAGVPTGDTQYF.

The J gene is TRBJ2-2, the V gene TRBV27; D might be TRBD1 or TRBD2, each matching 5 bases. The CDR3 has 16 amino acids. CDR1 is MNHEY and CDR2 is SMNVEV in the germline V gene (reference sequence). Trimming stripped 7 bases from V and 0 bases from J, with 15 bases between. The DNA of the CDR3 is TGTGCCAGCACTCCCGGGACCCCCGCGAACACCGGGGAGCTGTTTTTT. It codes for CASTPGTPANTGELFF.

CDR3 loop: CASSGDRSAYEQYF. In nucleotides, the CDR3 is TGTGCCAGCAGTGGGGATCGTAGCGCTTACGAGCAGTACTTC. The chain has TRBV6-4 and TRBJ2-7; tentatively, D is TRBD2 (5 bases). Trimming took off 4 bases at V and 4 bases at J, with 14 bases between the two ends. Germline values: CDR1 MRHNA, CDR2 SNTAGT. This CDR3 has 14 amino acids.

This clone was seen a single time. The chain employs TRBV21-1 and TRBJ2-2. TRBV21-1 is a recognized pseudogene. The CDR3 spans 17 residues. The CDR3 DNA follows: TGTGCCAGGGCGGAGGGGGACTTCGACCTTGTCACCGGGGAGCTGTTTTTT. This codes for CARAEGDFDLVTGELFF.

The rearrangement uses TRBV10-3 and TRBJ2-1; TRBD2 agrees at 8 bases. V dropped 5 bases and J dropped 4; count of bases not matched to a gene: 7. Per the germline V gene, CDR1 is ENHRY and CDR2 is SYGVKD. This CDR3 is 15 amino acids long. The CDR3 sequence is CAISILAGPYNEQFF. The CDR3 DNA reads TGTGCCATCAGTATATTAGCGGGGCCGTACAATGAGCAGTTCTTC.

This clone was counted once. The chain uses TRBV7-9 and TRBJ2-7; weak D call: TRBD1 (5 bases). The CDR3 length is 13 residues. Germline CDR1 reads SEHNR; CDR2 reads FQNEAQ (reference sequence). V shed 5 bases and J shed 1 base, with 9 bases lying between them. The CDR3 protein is CASSPRQSYEQYF. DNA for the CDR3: TGTGCCAGCAGCCCTCGACAGTCCTACGAGCAGTACTTC. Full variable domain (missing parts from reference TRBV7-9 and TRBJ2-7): DTGVSQNPRHKITKRGQNVTFRCDPISEHNRLYWYRQTLGQGPEFLTYFQNEAQLEKSRLLSDRFSAERPKGSFSTLEIQRTEQGDSAMYLCASSPRQSYEQYFGPGTRLTVT.

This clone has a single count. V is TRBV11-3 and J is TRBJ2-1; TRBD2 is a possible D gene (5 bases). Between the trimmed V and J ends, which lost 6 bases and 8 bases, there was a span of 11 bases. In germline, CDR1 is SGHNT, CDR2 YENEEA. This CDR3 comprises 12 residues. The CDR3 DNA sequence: TGTGCCAGCAGTCTCGGCGGGCATGAGCAGTTCTTC. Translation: CASSLGGHEQFF.